Shown below are 30 T cell receptor beta chains from a single sample sequenced in a study of cytomegalovirus exposure and HLA in healthy donors. Here immunoSEQ multiplex PCR was the method, and the copy in TCRdb shows in-frame clones only, minus some. The table includes 130,000 or so clones, more than 75% detected once. The specimen sequenced was PBMCs. Receptors were obtained from a woman under 40 in good health and CMV-seronegative.

This chain uses TRBV6-6 with TRBJ1-3; tentatively, D is TRBD1 (6 bases). The CDR3 length is 16 residues. Germline V CDR1 and CDR2: MNHNY, SVGAGI (reference sequence). Trimming cost V 2 bases and J 3 bases, with 14 bases left between them. CDR3 in amino acids: CASSYGQPNGGNTIYF. The DNA of the CDR3 is TGTGCCAGCAGTTACGGACAGCCAAATGGTGGAAACACCATATATTTT.

This chain connects TRBV7-2 to TRBJ2-3; TRBD1 aligns across 9 bases. CDR1 and CDR2 from the germline V gene are SGHTA and FQGNSA. J lost 4 bases, V lost 3 bases, and 2 bases had no gene match. The CDR3 length is 14 residues. In DNA form, the CDR3 reads TGTGCCAGCAGCTTGGACAGGGGATCAGATACGCAGTATTTT. It translates to CASSLDRGSDTQYF.

The V and J genes are TRBV30 and TRBJ1-3; TRBD1 matches at 7 bases. Germline trimming cut 0 bases from V and 2 bases from J; bases unmatched to any gene: 4. CDR3 size: 15 residues. Per the germline V gene, CDR1 is GTSNPN and CDR2 is SVGIG (reference sequence). CDR3 protein: CAWSVRQGAGNTIYF. The DNA of the CDR3 is TGTGCCTGGAGTGTACGTCAGGGGGCTGGAAACACCATATATTTT.

The genes are TRBV9 and TRBJ1-3; D may be TRBD1 (5 bases). From germline, CDR1 is SGDLS and CDR2 YYNGEE. The CDR3 loop spans 15 amino acids. V was clipped by 3 bases and J by 2 bases, with 12 bases between them. DNA for the CDR3: TGTGCCAGCAGCGCCTCCGGGACTGCTGGAAACACCATATATTTT. Protein product: CASSASGTAGNTIYF.

The chain carries TRBV7-9 and TRBJ2-3; 9 bases map to TRBD2. The J segment lost 2 bases and the V segment lost 3 bases, leaving 6 bases of the junction unmatched. This CDR3 is built from 16 residues. Looked up from germline, CDR1 is SEHNR and CDR2 is FQNEAQ (reference sequence). The CDR3 protein is CASSFWASGDTDTQYF. The CDR3 DNA follows: TGTGCCAGCAGCTTTTGGGCTAGCGGGGACACAGATACGCAGTATTTT.

This clone has a single count. CDR3 sequence: CAWSKGALVLGYTF. The DNA of the CDR3 is TGTGCCTGGAGTAAGGGGGCTCTTGTTCTCGGCTACACCTTC. This sequence joins TRBV30 and TRBJ1-2; 7 bases line up with TRBD1. V lost 2 bases, J lost 8 bases, and 11 bases stayed unmatched. Looked up from germline, CDR1 is GTSNPN and CDR2 is SVGIG (reference sequence). The CDR3 consists of 14 residues.

The V call is TRBV9, the J call TRBJ2-7; perhaps TRBD2 as D (5 bases). The V end lost 2 bases, the J end lost 2 bases, and 11 bases lay between the germline ends. This CDR3 is built from 14 residues. Germline-derived CDR1 and CDR2 are SGDLS and YYNGEE. Written as DNA, the CDR3 is TGTGCCAGCAGCGTGGGGTGGGGAGCCTACGAGCAGTACTTC. As protein: CASSVGWGAYEQYF.

This chain links TRBV7-8 with TRBJ2-5; TRBD1 matches 8 bases. The CDR3 spans 15 residues. The V gene's germline CDR1 is SGHVS and CDR2 FQNEAQ. The V gene end was trimmed by 1 base and the J gene end by 5 bases; junction bases not matched to a gene: 6. The CDR3 is CASSLEDRAGETQYF. The CDR3 nucleotides are TGTGCCAGCAGCTTAGAGGACAGGGCGGGGGAGACCCAGTACTTC.

The chain employs TRBV19 and TRBJ1-5, with a possible D match to TRBD1 (5 bases). Trimming took off 7 bases at V and 3 bases at J, with 10 bases between the two ends. The CDR3 extends over 13 amino acids. The germline CDR1 and CDR2 sequences are LNHDA and SQIVND (reference sequence). CDR3 DNA sequence: TGTGCCAGTAAGAAGGACAACAATCAGCCCCAGCATTTT. Translation gives CASKKDNNQPQHF.

The CDR3 sequence: CASSFETGPRWPLHF. DNA for the CDR3: TGTGCCAGCAGCTTCGAGACAGGCCCCCGGTGGCCCCTCCACTTT. The chain joins TRBV11-1 to TRBJ1-6; D may be TRBD1 (6 bases). The CDR3 runs 15 residues. Germline CDR1 is SGHAT and CDR2 is FQDESV (reference sequence). V was clipped by 3 bases and J by 13 bases, with 19 bases between them.

The rearrangement uses TRBV30 and TRBJ2-1; D may be TRBD2 (7 bases). Trimming cost V 3 bases and J 2 bases, with 11 bases left between them. Germline V CDR1 and CDR2: GTSNPN, SVGIG (reference sequence). The CDR3 totals 14 residues. CDR3 amino acids: CAWSRGGPYNEQFF. The DNA of the CDR3 is TGTGCCTGGAGCCGCGGGGGCCCCTACAATGAGCAGTTCTTC.

The rearrangement uses TRBV6-5 and TRBJ1-5, with a possible D match to TRBD1 (6 bases). Trimming pared 8 bases from V and 4 bases from J, leaving 18 bases between. The germline gives CDR1 MNHEY, CDR2 SVGAGI. The CDR3 runs to 15 residues. CDR3 sequence reads: CASGSKQGLNQPQHF. Here the CDR3 DNA reads TGTGCCAGCGGATCAAAACAGGGCTTGAATCAGCCCCAGCATTTT.

This chain links TRBV5-1 with TRBJ1-1; 9 nucleotides align to TRBD1. This CDR3 has 15 amino acids. Germline V gene data show CDR1 as SGHRS and CDR2 as YFSETQ. The J segment lost 6 bases and the V segment lost 3 bases, leaving 9 bases of the junction unmatched. Here the CDR3 DNA reads TGCGCCAGCAGCTATTTTACCGGGACAGGGTCTGAAGCTTTCTTT. Its protein is CASSYFTGTGSEAFF. The complete variable domain, with remaining parts taken from reference TRBV5-1 and TRBJ1-1, reads KAGVTQTPRYLIKTRGQQVTLSCSPISGHRSVSWYQQTPGQGLQFLFEYFSETQRNKGNFPGRFSGRQFSNSRSEMNVSTLELGDSALYLCASSYFTGTGSEAFFGQGTRLTVV.

This sequence joins TRBV6-5 and TRBJ1-3; D gene ambiguous. The CDR3 covers 13 residues. The germline gives CDR1 MNHEY, CDR2 SVGAGI. V was pared by 2 bases and J by 5 bases, with 7 bases between. In DNA form, the CDR3 reads TGTGCCAGCAGTTACCAACTCCGAAACACCATATATTTT. Translation gives CASSYQLRNTIYF.

This sequence joins TRBV11-1 and TRBJ2-2, with 14 positions matching TRBD2. Looked up from germline, CDR1 is SGHAT and CDR2 is FQDESV (reference sequence). V shed 3 bases, J shed 5 bases, and the junction held 2 bases outside the gene matches. CDR3 length equals 16 residues. CDR3 nucleotide sequence: TGTGCCAGCAGCTTGACTAGCGGGGGGGCAACCGGGGAGCTGTTTTTT. It encodes CASSLTSGGATGELFF.

The V gene is TRBV7-9, the J gene TRBJ1-5, with D possibly matching TRBD1 (5 bases). CDR1 is SEHNR and CDR2 is FQNEAQ in the germline V gene (reference sequence). V dropped 1 base and J dropped 2 bases, with 12 bases sitting between them. The CDR3 is 16 amino acids. The CDR3 reads CASSLGIGAGNQPQHF. DNA for the CDR3: TGTGCCAGCAGCTTAGGGATTGGGGCTGGCAATCAGCCCCAGCATTTT.

This clone was counted only a few times. The rearrangement uses TRBV5-4 and TRBJ2-1; 14 bases match TRBD2. The CDR3 runs 16 residues. With 4 bases clipped from V and 8 bases from J, the junction kept 8 bases outside the gene matches. Germline values: CDR1 SGHNT, CDR2 YYREEE (reference sequence). The CDR3 protein is CASSHRLAGGPYEQFF. DNA for the CDR3: TGTGCCAGCAGCCACCGACTAGCGGGGGGGCCGTATGAGCAGTTCTTC.

This clone appeared a single time. The V gene is TRBV11-2, the J gene TRBJ1-1; D is perhaps TRBD1 (5 bases). V was pared by 7 bases and J by 1 base, with 13 bases between. Germline values: CDR1 SGHAT, CDR2 FQNNGV. The CDR3 extends over 14 amino acids. The CDR3 nucleotides are TGTGCCAGCACCTTTAGACAGCAGAACACTGAAGCTTTCTTT. Translating it yields CASTFRQQNTEAFF.

The chain recombines TRBV5-1 with TRBJ1-2; no reliable D call. Germline V gives CDR1 SGHRS, CDR2 YFSETQ. With 0 bases removed from V and 5 bases from J, the gap between germline ends came to 11 bases. The CDR3 length is 14 residues. CDR3 coding DNA: TGCGCCAGCAGCTTGGCTAGAGGACTATATGGCTACACCTTC. Translated, it gives CASSLARGLYGYTF.

This chain joins TRBV5-5 and TRBJ1-6; 9 bases are shared with TRBD1. Trimming at V came to 4 bases and at J to 6 bases, leaving 17 bases not matched to a gene. Germline loops: CDR1 SGHKS, CDR2 YYEKEE (reference sequence). The CDR3 covers 19 residues. For the CDR3, the DNA is TGTGCCAGCAGCAAAGTTTTCCGGGACAGGGTAGTTGGTAATTCACCCCTCCACTTT. This translates into CASSKVFRDRVVGNSPLHF.

This chain connects TRBV5-4 to TRBJ1-4; no reliable D call. The CDR3 consists of 14 residues. CDR1 is SGHNT and CDR2 is YYREEE in the germline V gene (reference sequence). Trimming shortened V by 0 bases and J by 6 bases, and 9 bases separated the two germline ends. CDR3 sequence: CASSLGQRDEKLFF. CDR3 DNA sequence: TGTGCCAGCAGCTTGGGGCAGAGGGATGAAAAACTGTTTTTT.

The chain uses TRBV7-2 and TRBJ2-7, with D possibly being TRBD1 (6 bases). The CDR3 totals 15 residues. Trimming took off 5 bases at V and 0 bases at J, with 14 bases between the two ends. Germline V gene lookup returns CDR1 SGHTA and CDR2 FQGNSA. CDR3 in amino acids: CASSPVGAGSYEQYF. In DNA form, the CDR3 reads TGTGCCAGCAGCCCCGTGGGGGCAGGCTCCTACGAGCAGTACTTC.

In its sample, this clone was seen once. The chain is built from TRBV29-1 and TRBJ2-5, with 11 bases identical to TRBD1. Germline loops: CDR1 SQVTM, CDR2 ANQGSEA. Trimming took 4 bases from V and 5 from J; bases not matched to a gene: 15. The CDR3 consists of 17 residues. CDR3 nucleotide sequence: TGCAGCGTTGGCGCCGGGACAGGGGGAACCGGAGGGGAGACCCAGTACTTC. Translation: CSVGAGTGGTGGETQYF.

CDR3 protein: CASSRGPESTGELFF. CDR3 DNA sequence: TGTGCCAGCAGTAGGGGCCCCGAGTCAACCGGGGAGCTGTTTTTT. The chain joins TRBV2 to TRBJ2-2; possible D gene TRBD1, 5 bases. CDR3 size: 15 residues. With 5 bases removed from V and 5 bases from J, the gap between germline ends came to 15 bases. Germline CDR1 SNHLY, CDR2 FYNNEI.

In this sample, this clone turned up a few times. The same CDR3 arises from other DNA sequences in this sample as well. This sequence joins TRBV6-1 and TRBJ1-5; D not resolved. The CDR3 has 14 amino acids. The V end was cut by 7 bases, the J end by 4 bases, with 14 bases between. Germline assignment: CDR1 MNHNS and CDR2 SASEGT. This CDR3 reads CASNPTGSNQPQHF. The CDR3 nucleotides are TGTGCCAGCAACCCGACGGGAAGTAATCAGCCCCAGCATTTT.

The chain combines TRBV6-5 with TRBJ2-2; perhaps TRBD1 as D (5 bases). V lost 2 bases to trimming and J lost 6 bases, with 13 bases between them. Germline V CDR1 and CDR2: MNHEY, SVGAGI. The CDR3 covers 15 residues. The chain's CDR3 is CASSYEGALPGELFF. The DNA for the CDR3 is TGTGCCAGCAGTTACGAAGGGGCGCTCCCCGGGGAGCTGTTTTTT.

J is TRBJ2-5 and V is TRBV15; no clear D. V was pared by 0 bases and J by 4 bases, with 6 bases between. This CDR3 region has 13 residues. CDR1 and CDR2 from the germline V gene are LNHNV and YYDKDF (reference sequence). This CDR3 reads CATSRDPGETQYF. CDR3 in DNA: TGTGCCACCAGCAGAGATCCAGGAGAGACCCAGTACTTC.

The V call is TRBV5-4, the J call TRBJ1-6; 11 nucleotides agree with TRBD1. The V segment lost 5 bases and the J segment 8 bases; nucleotides outside the gene matches: 9. The CDR3 consists of 16 residues. Germline CDR1 and CDR2: SGHNT and YYREEE (reference sequence). CDR3 protein: CASSHSGQGAYSPLHF. The CDR3 DNA reads TGTGCCAGCAGTCACTCCGGACAGGGGGCGTATTCACCCCTCCACTTT.

With regard to this clone: Other DNA sequences from this sample encode an identical CDR3 as well. The chain couples TRBV9 to TRBJ2-5, with TRBD1 matching over 7 bases. The ends lost 1 base at V and 3 bases at J; junction bases unmatched: 0. CDR1 is SGDLS, CDR2 YYNGEE, per germline. The CDR3 spans 13 residues. The CDR3 sequence: CASSVTGEETQYF. The CDR3 coding sequence is TGTGCCAGCAGCGTAACAGGGGAAGAGACCCAGTACTTC.

The chain combines TRBV11-2 with TRBJ1-1, with D tentatively TRBD1 (6 bases). The CDR3 sequence is 15 residues long. CDR1 and CDR2 from the germline V gene are SGHAT and FQNNGV. V was shortened by 5 bases and J by 3 bases, with 16 bases between the two germline ends. CDR3 coding DNA: TGTGCCAGCAGCCATGGAAACAGGGAACACACTGAAGCTTTCTTT. It specifies CASSHGNREHTEAFF.